This T cell receptor (beta chain) stems from a study of T cells after yellow fever vaccination. Per germline, CDR1 DFQATT and CDR2 SNEGSKA (reference sequence). V shed 6 bases and J 2 bases; nucleotides not matched to a gene: 10. The CDR3 covers 15 residues. TCRdb passed the 5' RACE reads through MiXCR, listing each CDR3 protein once. The sample lists hundreds of thousands of distinct CDR3 sequences, approximately 12% occurring once. This clonotype appeared a few times. V usage is TRBV20-1 and J usage is TRBJ2-3; 8 bases align to TRBD2. Material: PBMCs, obtained on the day of the yellow fever booster vaccination. The origin of this receptor is a man aged 25-40 years who received the YFV17D yellow fever vaccine. The CDR3 is CSAAIAGSSTDTQYF. CDR3 in DNA: TGCAGTGCCGCCATAGCGGGGAGCTCCACAGATACGCAGTATTTT.